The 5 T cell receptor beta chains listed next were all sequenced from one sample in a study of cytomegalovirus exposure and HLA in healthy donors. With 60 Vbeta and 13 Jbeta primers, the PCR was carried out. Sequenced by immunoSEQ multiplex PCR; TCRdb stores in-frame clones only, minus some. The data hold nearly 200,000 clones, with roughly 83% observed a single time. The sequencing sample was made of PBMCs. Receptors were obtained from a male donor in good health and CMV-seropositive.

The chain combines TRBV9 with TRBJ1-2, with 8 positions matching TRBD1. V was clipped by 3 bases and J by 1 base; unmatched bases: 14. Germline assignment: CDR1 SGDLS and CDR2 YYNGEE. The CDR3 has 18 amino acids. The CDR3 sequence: CASSAARTGSIVNYGYTF. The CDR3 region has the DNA TGTGCCAGCAGCGCAGCCCGGACAGGGAGCATAGTTAACTATGGCTACACCTTC.

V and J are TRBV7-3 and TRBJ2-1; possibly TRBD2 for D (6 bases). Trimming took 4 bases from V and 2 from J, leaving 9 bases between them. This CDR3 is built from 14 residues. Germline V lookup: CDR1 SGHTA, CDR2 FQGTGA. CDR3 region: CASSSGLAYNEQFF. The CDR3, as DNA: TGTGCCAGCAGCTCGGGACTTGCCTACAATGAGCAGTTCTTC.

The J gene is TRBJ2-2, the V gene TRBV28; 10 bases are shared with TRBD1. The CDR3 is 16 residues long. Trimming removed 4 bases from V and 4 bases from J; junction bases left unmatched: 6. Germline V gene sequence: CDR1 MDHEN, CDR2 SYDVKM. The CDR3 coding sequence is TGTGCCAGCAGTTCCCGGGACAGGGGCCTCACCGGGGAGCTGTTTTTT. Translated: CASSSRDRGLTGELFF.

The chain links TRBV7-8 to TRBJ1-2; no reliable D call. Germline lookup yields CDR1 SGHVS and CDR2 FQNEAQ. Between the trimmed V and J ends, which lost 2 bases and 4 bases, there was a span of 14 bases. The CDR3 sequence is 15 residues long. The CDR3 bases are TGTGCCAGCAGCTTATCAGGCGGACTTATCTATGGCTACACCTTC. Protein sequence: CASSLSGGLIYGYTF. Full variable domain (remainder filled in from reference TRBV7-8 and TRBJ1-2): GAGVSQSPRYKVAKRGQDVALRCDPISGHVSLFWYQQALGQGPEFLTYFQNEAQLDKSGLPSDRFFAERPEGSVSTLKIQRTQQEDSAVYLCASSLSGGLIYGYTFGSGTRLTVV.

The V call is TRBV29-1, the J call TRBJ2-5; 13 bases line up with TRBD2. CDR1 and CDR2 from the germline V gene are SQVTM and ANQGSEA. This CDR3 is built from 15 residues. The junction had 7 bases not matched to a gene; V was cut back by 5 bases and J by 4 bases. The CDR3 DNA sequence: TGCAGCGTTACTAGCGGGGGGGCCTCGGTAGAGACCCAGTACTTC. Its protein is CSVTSGGASVETQYF. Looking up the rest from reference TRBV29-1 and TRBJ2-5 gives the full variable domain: SAVISQKPSRDICQRGTSLTIQCQVDSQVTMMFWYRQQPGQSLTLIATANQGSEATYESGFVIDKFPISRPNLTFSTLTVSNMSPEDSSIYLCSVTSGGASVETQYFGPGTRLLVL.